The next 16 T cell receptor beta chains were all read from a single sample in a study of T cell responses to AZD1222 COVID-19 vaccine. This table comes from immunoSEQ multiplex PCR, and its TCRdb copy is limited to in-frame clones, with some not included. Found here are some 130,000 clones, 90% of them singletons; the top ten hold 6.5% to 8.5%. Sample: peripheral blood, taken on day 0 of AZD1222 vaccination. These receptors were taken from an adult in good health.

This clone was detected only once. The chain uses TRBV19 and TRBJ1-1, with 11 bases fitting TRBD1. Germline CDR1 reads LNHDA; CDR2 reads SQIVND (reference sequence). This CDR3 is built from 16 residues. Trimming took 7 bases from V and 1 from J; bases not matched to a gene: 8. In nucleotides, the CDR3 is TGTGCCAGTACCGACGGGGACAGGGGGAAGAACACTGAAGCTTTCTTT. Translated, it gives CASTDGDRGKNTEAFF.

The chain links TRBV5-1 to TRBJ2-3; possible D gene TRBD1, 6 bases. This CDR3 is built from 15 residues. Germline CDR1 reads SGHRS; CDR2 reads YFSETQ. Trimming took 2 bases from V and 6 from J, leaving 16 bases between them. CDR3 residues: CASSFSGALVDTQYF. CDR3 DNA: TGCGCCAGCAGCTTTTCAGGGGCCCTAGTGGATACGCAGTATTTT.

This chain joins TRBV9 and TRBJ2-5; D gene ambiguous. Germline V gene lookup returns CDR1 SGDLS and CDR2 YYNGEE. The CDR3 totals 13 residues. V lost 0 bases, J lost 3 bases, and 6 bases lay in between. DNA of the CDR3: TGTGCCAGCAGCGTAGTCGAAAAAGAGACCCAGTACTTC. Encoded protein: CASSVVEKETQYF.

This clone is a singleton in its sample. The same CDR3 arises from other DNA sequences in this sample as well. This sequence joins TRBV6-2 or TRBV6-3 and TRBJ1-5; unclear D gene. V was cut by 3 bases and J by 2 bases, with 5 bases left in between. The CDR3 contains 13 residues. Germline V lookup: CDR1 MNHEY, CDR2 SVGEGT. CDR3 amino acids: CASSYVGNQPQHF. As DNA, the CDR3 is TGTGCCAGCAGTTATGTGGGCAATCAGCCCCAGCATTTT.

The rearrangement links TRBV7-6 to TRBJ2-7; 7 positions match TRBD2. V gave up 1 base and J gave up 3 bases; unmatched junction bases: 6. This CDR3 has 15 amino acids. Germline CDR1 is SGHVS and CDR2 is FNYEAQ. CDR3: CASSLVGGGYYEQYF. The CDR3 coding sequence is TGTGCCAGCAGCTTAGTGGGCGGGGGTTACTACGAGCAGTACTTC. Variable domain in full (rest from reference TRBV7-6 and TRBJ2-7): GAGVSQSPRYKVTKRGQDVALRCDPISGHVSLYWYRQALGQGPEFLTYFNYEAQQDKSGLPNDRFSAERPEGSISTLTIQRTEQRDSAMYRCASSLVGGGYYEQYFGPGTRLTVT.

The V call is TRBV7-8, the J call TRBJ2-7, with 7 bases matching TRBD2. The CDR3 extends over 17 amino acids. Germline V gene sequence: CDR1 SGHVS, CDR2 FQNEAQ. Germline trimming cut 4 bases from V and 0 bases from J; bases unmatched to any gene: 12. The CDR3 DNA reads TGTGCCAGCAGCTCCAGAGGCCTAGCGGACTACTCCTACGAGCAGTACTTC. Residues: CASSSRGLADYSYEQYF.

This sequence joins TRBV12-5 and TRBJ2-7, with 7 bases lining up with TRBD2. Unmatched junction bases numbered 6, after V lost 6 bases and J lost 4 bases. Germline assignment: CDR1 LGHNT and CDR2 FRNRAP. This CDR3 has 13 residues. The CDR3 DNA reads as TGTGCTAGTGGCCCCTCGCGGGGGTACGAGCAGTACTTC. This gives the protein CASGPSRGYEQYF.

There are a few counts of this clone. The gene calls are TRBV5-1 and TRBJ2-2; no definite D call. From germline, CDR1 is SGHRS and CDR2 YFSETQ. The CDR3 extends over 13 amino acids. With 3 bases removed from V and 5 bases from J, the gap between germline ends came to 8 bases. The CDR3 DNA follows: TGCGCCAGCAGCTCGAGACTGACCGGGGAGCTGTTTTTT. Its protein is CASSSRLTGELFF.

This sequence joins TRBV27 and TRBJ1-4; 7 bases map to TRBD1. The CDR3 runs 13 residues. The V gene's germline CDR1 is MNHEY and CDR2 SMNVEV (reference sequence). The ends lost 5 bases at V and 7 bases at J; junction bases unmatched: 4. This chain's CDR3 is CASSPNRGEKLFF. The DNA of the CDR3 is TGTGCCAGCAGTCCAAACAGGGGTGAAAAACTGTTTTTT.

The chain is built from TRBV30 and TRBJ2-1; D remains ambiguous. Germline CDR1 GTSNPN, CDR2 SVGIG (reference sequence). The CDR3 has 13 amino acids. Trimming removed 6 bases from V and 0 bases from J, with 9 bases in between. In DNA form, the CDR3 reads TGTGCCTGTTCGAGAAGCTCCTACAATGAGCAGTTCTTC. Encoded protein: CACSRSSYNEQFF.

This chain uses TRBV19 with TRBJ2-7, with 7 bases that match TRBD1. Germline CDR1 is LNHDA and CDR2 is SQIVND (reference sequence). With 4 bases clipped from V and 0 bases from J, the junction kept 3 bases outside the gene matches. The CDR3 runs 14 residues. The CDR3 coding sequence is TGTGCCAGTAGTAAAGGGGGCTCCTCCTACGAGCAGTACTTC. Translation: CASSKGGSSYEQYF.

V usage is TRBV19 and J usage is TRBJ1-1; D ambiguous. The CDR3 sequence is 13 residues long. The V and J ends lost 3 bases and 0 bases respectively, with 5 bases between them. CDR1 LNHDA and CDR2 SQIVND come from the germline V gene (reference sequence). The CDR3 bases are TGTGCCAGTAGTATCTCGGTGAACACTGAAGCTTTCTTT. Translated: CASSISVNTEAFF.

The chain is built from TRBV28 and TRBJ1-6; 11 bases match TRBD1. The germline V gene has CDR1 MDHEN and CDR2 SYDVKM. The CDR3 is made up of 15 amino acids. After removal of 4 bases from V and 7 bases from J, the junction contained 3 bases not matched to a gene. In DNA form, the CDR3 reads TGTGCCAGCAGTTCTCGGACAGGGGGCAATTCACCCCTCCACTTT. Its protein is CASSSRTGGNSPLHF.

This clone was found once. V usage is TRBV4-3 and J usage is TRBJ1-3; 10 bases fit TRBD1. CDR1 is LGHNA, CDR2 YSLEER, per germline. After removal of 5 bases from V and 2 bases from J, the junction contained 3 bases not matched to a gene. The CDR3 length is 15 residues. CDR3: CASSDGTGAGNTIYF. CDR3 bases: TGCGCCAGCAGCGATGGGACAGGGGCTGGAAACACCATATATTTT.

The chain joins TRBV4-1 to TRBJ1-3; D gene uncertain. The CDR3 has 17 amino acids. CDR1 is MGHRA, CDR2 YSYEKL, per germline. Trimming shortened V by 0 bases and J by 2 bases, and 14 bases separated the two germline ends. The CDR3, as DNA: TGCGCCAGCAGCCAAGAGCCCAGCGTCCGACCTGGAAACACCATATATTTT. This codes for CASSQEPSVRPGNTIYF.

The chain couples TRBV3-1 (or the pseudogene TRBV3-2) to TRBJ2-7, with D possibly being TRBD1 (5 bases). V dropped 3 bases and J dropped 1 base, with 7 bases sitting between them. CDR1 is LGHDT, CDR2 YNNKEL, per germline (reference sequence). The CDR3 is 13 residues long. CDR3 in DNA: TGTGCCAGCAGCCAGGACACTTCCTACGAGCAGTACTTC. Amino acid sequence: CASSQDTSYEQYF.